The clone carrying this T cell receptor (beta chain) was picked up a small number of times. Its antigen is not known. Eligible hyperthyroidism cases comprised new diagnoses of under 2 months' duration in individuals aged 18 to 65. Excluded: other autoimmune disease, uncontrolled infection, pregnancy or lactation. This entry is derived from a study of Graves' ophthalmopathy and Graves' hyperthyroidism. Study-level background: Stable hyperthyroidism referred to disease that showed no ophthalmopathy within 18 months of follow-up. General observations from the study: As the model predicted ophthalmopathy progression, it achieved a sensitivity of approximately 65% and a specificity of 72.22%.

Per the germline V gene, CDR1 is SGHTA and CDR2 is FQGNSA. This CDR3 has 16 amino acids. Trimming cost V 6 bases and J 2 bases; bases outside gene matches: 8. CDR3 regions of TCR beta were amplified from RNA transcripts. First-round RT-PCR employed HTBI primers, with a second-round multiplex PCR after it. TCRdb reprocessed the multiplex PCR reads via MiXCR and lists one record per CDR3 protein. The sample contains 1 million to 1.3 million distinct CDR3 sequences, less than 45% of which appear only once. This receptor was identified in an adult man with Graves' hyperthyroidism. Material: peripheral blood or thyroid tissue (not recorded which). This rearrangement joins TRBV7-2 to TRBJ2-7; the match to TRBD1 covers 12 bases. The chain's CDR3 is CASRSGTGGLTYEQYF. The CDR3 nucleotides read TGTGCCAGCAGGTCTGGGACAGGGGGCCTTACCTACGAGCAGTACTTC.